This T cell receptor (beta chain) is drawn from a study of lymphopenia after photon versus proton radiotherapy. Findings and caveats of the study: Post-nadir TCR diversity decline inversely tracked overall survival among those who died. Only patients who died were analyzed for survival; proton advantage is unproven. Under photons, naive T cells and diversity fell while effector/memory populations rose. After lymphocyte nadir, photon-treated repertoires showed oligoclonal expansion, especially CD8+ Temra.

This CDR3 comprises 13 residues. V lost 2 bases to trimming and J lost 6 bases, with 9 bases between them. CDR1 and CDR2 from the germline V gene are SGDLS and YYNGEE. With regard to this clone: What it binds is not known.

Assay: immunoSEQ multiplex PCR; the TCRdb copy retains only in-frame clones and omits some. Of 9,500 to 15,000 clones listed, 89% are singletons. This chain joins TRBV9 and TRBJ2-1; possibly TRBD2 for D (6 bases). This material consisted of peripheral blood, taken from a patient treated with proton-based radiotherapy. The source of this sequence is a man aged 55 to 69 with pancreatic cancer. CDR3 residues: CASSVFGGNEQFF. In DNA, the CDR3 is TGTGCCAGCAGCGTCTTCGGGGGCAATGAGCAGTTCTTC.